A single sample is the source of the 32 T cell receptor beta chains below, sequenced in a study of blood T cell repertoires in COVID-19. The table came from immunoSEQ multiplex PCR; TCRdb's copy has only in-frame clones and leaves some out. The table includes some 340,000 clones, about 90% detected once. Sequencing was carried out using PBMCs or T cells enriched from blood (not recorded which). Every receptor here comes from a woman in her thirties who had recovered from COVID-19.

V and J are TRBV7-9 and TRBJ1-1; 11 bases are shared with TRBD1. Germline CDR1 and CDR2: SEHNR and FQNEAQ (reference sequence). After removal of 5 bases from V and 7 bases from J, the junction contained 12 bases not matched to a gene. The length of the CDR3 is 16 residues. The CDR3 DNA reads TGTGCCAGCAGCCAATCGGACAGGGGGCAAAACGGTGAAGCTTTCTTT. It specifies CASSQSDRGQNGEAFF.

V and J are TRBV6-2 or TRBV6-3 and TRBJ2-5, with D perhaps TRBD2 (7 bases). V shed 0 bases and J shed 2 bases, with 13 bases lying between them. The CDR3 runs to 16 residues. The germline gives CDR1 MNHEY, CDR2 SVGEGT. CDR3 nucleotide sequence: TGTGCCAGCAGTTACTCCGGGCGGGGGCCTCAAGAGACCCAGTACTTC. It specifies CASSYSGRGPQETQYF.

Comment on this clone: Mismatch with germline at one junction end may stem from a read error. The chain uses TRBV9 and TRBJ2-1; a weak D match, TRBD2 (7 bases). The germline V gene encodes CDR1 SGDLS and CDR2 YYNGEE. This CDR3 has 16 residues. CDR3 in amino acids: CARSVGGGGPGNEQFF. The CDR3 bases are TGTGCCCGCAGCGTAGGTGGGGGGGGGCCAGGCAATGAGCAGTTCTTC.

The rearrangement joins TRBV19 to TRBJ1-2; D is possibly TRBD1 (6 bases). The CDR3 covers 14 residues. V was pared by 3 bases and J by 4 bases, with 12 bases between. Germline lookup yields CDR1 LNHDA and CDR2 SQIVND (reference sequence). Here the CDR3 reads CASSILDSFYGYTF. CDR3 nucleotides: TGTGCCAGTAGTATTTTGGACAGCTTCTATGGCTACACCTTC.

The chain employs TRBV6-6 and TRBJ1-2; 7 bases line up with TRBD1. This CDR3 has 16 residues. Germline CDR1 and CDR2: MNHNY and SVGAGI (reference sequence). V gave up 2 bases and J gave up 4 bases; unmatched junction bases: 10. CDR3 nucleotide sequence: TGTGCCAGCAGTTACCACGCTACAGGGGTAATCTATGGCTACACCTTC. Amino acids: CASSYHATGVIYGYTF.

The chain joins TRBV6-5 to TRBJ2-7, with 8 bases that match TRBD1. Germline V lookup: CDR1 MNHEY, CDR2 SVGAGI. J gave up 6 bases and V 4 bases, and 5 bases lay outside the gene matches. The CDR3 is 13 amino acids. CDR3 sequence (DNA): TGTGCCAGCAGTTTGGGCAGGGGGCTCGAGCAGTACTTC. Protein product: CASSLGRGLEQYF.

V is TRBV6-5 and J is TRBJ2-5; the D gene is possibly TRBD2 (6 bases). The CDR3 has 14 amino acids. V lost 6 bases to trimming and J lost 2 bases, with 13 bases between them. Germline assignment: CDR1 MNHEY and CDR2 SVGAGI. CDR3 DNA: TGTGCCAGCAGCCCGGGGGTGTGGCAAGAGACCCAGTACTTC. This sequence encodes CASSPGVWQETQYF.

The chain links TRBV5-8 to TRBJ1-5, with D possibly matching TRBD1 (5 bases). CDR3 length: 15 residues. V was trimmed by 5 bases and J by 0 bases, leaving 12 bases between them. CDR1 is SGHTS, CDR2 YDEGEE, per germline. This CDR3 reads CASSRQGYSNQPQHF. The CDR3 DNA follows: TGTGCCAGCAGTCGCCAGGGATATAGCAATCAGCCCCAGCATTTT.

This clone was detected a few times. The V and J genes are TRBV7-9 and TRBJ1-1; 11 bases map to TRBD1. The germline V gene encodes CDR1 SEHNR and CDR2 FQNEAQ (reference sequence). V lost 5 bases to trimming and J lost 11 bases; unmatched junction nucleotides: 4. This CDR3 spans 12 amino acids. The CDR3 region is CASSADRGRAFF. As DNA, the CDR3 is TGTGCCAGCAGCGCGGACAGGGGGCGGGCTTTCTTT. Together with reference TRBV7-9 and TRBJ1-1, the CDR3 gives the full variable domain: DTGVSQNPRHKITKRGQNVTFRCDPISEHNRLYWYRQTLGQGPEFLTYFQNEAQLEKSRLLSDRFSAERPKGSFSTLEIQRTEQGDSAMYLCASSADRGRAFFGQGTRLTVV.

This chain connects TRBV27 to TRBJ2-2; 7 bases are shared with TRBD1. V lost 3 bases to trimming and J lost 7 bases; unmatched junction nucleotides: 11. Per germline, CDR1 MNHEY and CDR2 SMNVEV (reference sequence). The CDR3 totals 16 residues. CDR3 in amino acids: CASSLTRGSLGGELFF. The CDR3 region has the DNA TGTGCCAGCAGTTTGACCAGGGGGTCCCTCGGCGGGGAGCTGTTTTTT.

V gene TRBV19 combines with J gene TRBJ1-2; TRBD1 matches at 9 bases. Germline V gives CDR1 LNHDA, CDR2 SQIVND (reference sequence). This CDR3 has 15 amino acids. After removal of 0 bases from V and 4 bases from J, the junction contained 3 bases not matched to a gene. CDR3 coding DNA: TGTGCCAGTAGTATAGAGGACAGGGGCACCTATGGCTACACCTTC. It encodes CASSIEDRGTYGYTF.

About this clone itself: The junction differs from germline at one of its ends, possibly a read error. This sequence joins TRBV5-6 and TRBJ2-5; 9 nucleotides agree with TRBD2. CDR3 length: 15 amino acids. CDR1 and CDR2 (germline): SGHDT, YYEEEE. CDR3 loop: CASTLVGGGVQTQYF. The CDR3 DNA reads as TGTGCCAGCACCTTGGTCGGCGGGGGGGTTCAGACCCAGTACTTC.

This clone was detected once. The chain combines TRBV7-6 with TRBJ2-2; D is perhaps TRBD1 (6 bases). The CDR3 has 13 amino acids. Between the trimmed V and J ends, which lost 5 bases and 6 bases, there was a span of 10 bases. The germline gives CDR1 SGHVS, CDR2 FNYEAQ. For the CDR3, the DNA is TGTGCCAGCAGCGCCTACAGGGCCGGGGAGCTGTTTTTT. Amino acid sequence: CASSAYRAGELFF.

This clone was seen once. The genes are TRBV5-1 and TRBJ2-7; 7 bases agree with TRBD1. Per germline, CDR1 SGHRS and CDR2 YFSETQ. CDR3 length equals 15 residues. V shed 4 bases and J 7 bases; nucleotides not matched to a gene: 14. This CDR3 reads CASSPSGTALQEQYF. The CDR3 nucleotides read TGCGCCAGCAGCCCCTCCGGGACAGCCCTACAGGAGCAGTACTTC.

V gene TRBV7-2 combines with J gene TRBJ2-3; D not certain. Deletions cut 3 bases from V and 5 bases from J, with 9 bases between. This CDR3 spans 13 amino acids. Germline V lookup: CDR1 SGHTA, CDR2 FQGNSA. The CDR3 sequence is CASSLRNKDTQYF. The CDR3 DNA is TGTGCCAGCAGCTTGAGAAATAAAGATACGCAGTATTTT.

The chain has TRBV5-8 and TRBJ1-5; D is unresolved. Germline values: CDR1 SGHTS, CDR2 YDEGEE. Trimming removed 2 bases at V and 0 bases at J, with 12 bases between. The CDR3 sequence is 16 residues long. Written as DNA, the CDR3 is TGTGCCAGCAGCTTCGGAGGGAGCGATAGCAATCAGCCCCAGCATTTT. Protein product: CASSFGGSDSNQPQHF.

The rearrangement links TRBV27 to TRBJ2-5; TRBD2 aligns across 7 bases. V shed 5 bases and J 4 bases; nucleotides not matched to a gene: 7. CDR3 length: 14 residues. Germline V gives CDR1 MNHEY, CDR2 SMNVEV (reference sequence). The CDR3 loop is CASSGSGVGETQYF. CDR3 DNA: TGTGCCAGCAGTGGCAGCGGGGTGGGAGAGACCCAGTACTTC.

The chain uses TRBV24-1 and TRBJ2-1, with TRBD1 matching 8 bases. V gave up 4 bases and J gave up 0 bases; unmatched junction bases: 7. The CDR3 consists of 17 residues. Germline V CDR1 and CDR2: KGHDR, SFDVKD. CDR3 sequence reads: CATSDPSGTGSYNEQFF. DNA for the CDR3: TGTGCCACCAGTGACCCCTCCGGGACAGGCTCCTACAATGAGCAGTTCTTC.

V gene TRBV7-9 combines with J gene TRBJ1-1, with D unresolved. The V end lost 0 bases, the J end lost 2 bases, and 10 bases lay between the germline ends. Germline assignment: CDR1 SEHNR and CDR2 FQNEAQ (reference sequence). This CDR3 spans 15 amino acids. The CDR3 nucleotides read TGTGCCAGCAGCTTAGCGAAAGAGGTTAACACTGAAGCTTTCTTT. It codes for CASSLAKEVNTEAFF.

The chain joins TRBV14 to TRBJ1-4; 9 bases are shared with TRBD1. Germline CDR1 reads SGHDN; CDR2 reads FVKESK. This CDR3 comprises 16 residues. The V segment lost 0 bases and the J segment 7 bases; nucleotides outside the gene matches: 6. CDR3 nucleotides: TGTGCCAGCAGCCAAGATCTGGGACAGGGCGGTGAAAAACTGTTTTTT. It is translated as CASSQDLGQGGEKLFF.

The chain recombines TRBV14 with TRBJ2-4, with TRBD2 matching over 9 bases. The junction had 6 bases not matched to a gene; V was cut back by 4 bases and J by 5 bases. Germline-derived CDR1 and CDR2 are SGHDN and FVKESK. CDR3 length equals 15 residues. The CDR3 nucleotides are TGTGCCAGCAGCCCGCGGGGGGGCGAGGAAAACATTCAGTACTTC. This translates into CASSPRGGEENIQYF. The complete variable domain, with remaining parts taken from reference TRBV14 and TRBJ2-4, reads EAGVTQFPSHSVIEKGQTVTLRCDPISGHDNLYWYRRVMGKEIKFLLHFVKESKQDESGMPNNRFLAERTGGTYSTLKVQPAELEDSGVYFCASSPRGGEENIQYFGAGTRLSVL.

The gene calls are TRBV13 and TRBJ2-1; the D gene is possibly TRBD2 (6 bases). CDR1 PRHDT and CDR2 FYEKMQ come from the germline V gene (reference sequence). The CDR3 spans 15 residues. The V gene lost 1 base and the J gene lost 5 bases, with 12 bases spanning the gap. Written as DNA, the CDR3 is TGTGCCAGCAGCTTAGTTTACGGGGGTAACAATGAGCAGTTCTTC. Translating gives CASSLVYGGNNEQFF.

The V call is TRBV6-5, the J call TRBJ1-3, with unresolved D. The CDR3 is made up of 16 amino acids. From germline, CDR1 is MNHEY and CDR2 SVGAGI. The V and J ends lost 0 bases and 8 bases respectively, with 17 bases between them. CDR3 DNA: TGTGCCAGCAGTTACTCGGTTACGGAGGGTCGTGACACCATATATTTT. Translation gives CASSYSVTEGRDTIYF.

This clone was seen once. The chain combines TRBV3-1 (or the pseudogene TRBV3-2) with TRBJ1-2; TRBD1 matches 10 bases. V shed 4 bases and J 7 bases; nucleotides not matched to a gene: 6. From germline, CDR1 is LGHDT and CDR2 YNNKEL (reference sequence). This CDR3 has 14 amino acids. The CDR3 loop is CASSPGTGASGYTF. In DNA, the CDR3 is TGTGCCAGCAGCCCGGGGACAGGGGCGAGTGGCTACACCTTC.

The J gene is TRBJ1-5, the V gene TRBV2; D is possibly TRBD1 (6 bases). In germline, CDR1 is SNHLY, CDR2 FYNNEI. Trimming removed 3 bases at V and 0 bases at J, with 6 bases between. The CDR3 length is 14 residues. The CDR3 loop reads CASSEDSSNQPQHF. CDR3 coding DNA: TGTGCCAGCAGTGAGGACAGTAGCAATCAGCCCCAGCATTTT. Based on the CDR3 plus reference TRBV2 and TRBJ1-5, the full variable domain is EPEVTQTPSHQVTQMGQEVILRCVPISNHLYFYWYRQILGQKVEFLVSFYNNEISEKSEIFDDQFSVERPDGSNFTLKIRSTKLEDSAMYFCASSEDSSNQPQHFGDGTRLSIL.

The rearrangement uses TRBV18 and TRBJ1-4, with no clear D. The V end was cut by 3 bases, the J end by 7 bases, with 6 bases between. Germline CDR1 KGHSH, CDR2 LQKENI. The CDR3 is made up of 12 amino acids. For the CDR3, the DNA is TGTGCCAGCTCACCGCCGGGTGAAAAACTGTTTTTT. It specifies CASSPPGEKLFF.

The table lists this clone with a count of one. The V gene is TRBV28, the J gene TRBJ1-2; D perhaps matches TRBD1 (6 bases). V was trimmed by 6 bases and J by 8 bases, leaving 22 bases between them. CDR1 MDHEN and CDR2 SYDVKM come from the germline V gene. The CDR3 spans 15 residues. The CDR3 DNA is TGTGCCAGCAGCCTTGGGACGGGACATATTGGAGGCTACACCTTC. Its protein product is CASSLGTGHIGGYTF.

The V gene is TRBV7-9, the J gene TRBJ1-1; no firm D call. V was pared by 2 bases and J by 4 bases, with 11 bases between. CDR3 length: 14 amino acids. Germline loops: CDR1 SEHNR, CDR2 FQNEAQ (reference sequence). The CDR3 spells CASSLREKATEAFF. As DNA, the CDR3 is TGTGCCAGCAGCTTAAGGGAGAAGGCCACTGAAGCTTTCTTT.

The rearrangement links TRBV7-3 to TRBJ2-1; D might be TRBD2 (5 bases). Trimming left V 2 bases short and J 7 bases short, with 15 bases between. There are 15 residues in the CDR3. The germline gives CDR1 SGHTA, CDR2 FQGTGA. CDR3 region: CASSLGYSPGNEQFF. CDR3 nucleotide sequence: TGTGCCAGCAGCTTAGGGTACAGCCCGGGGAATGAGCAGTTCTTC.

V gene TRBV7-7 combines with J gene TRBJ2-5, with D possibly TRBD2 on 6 matching bases. Germline CDR1 and CDR2: SSHAT and FNYEAQ (reference sequence). The CDR3 is made up of 13 amino acids. V lost 1 base to trimming and J lost 4 bases, with 7 bases between them. This CDR3 reads CASSLGLGETQYF. The CDR3 region has the DNA TGTGCCAGCAGCTTAGGACTAGGAGAGACCCAGTACTTC.

The chain links TRBV5-5 to TRBJ2-7; 7 positions match TRBD1. Germline V gene lookup returns CDR1 SGHKS and CDR2 YYEKEE (reference sequence). V lost 2 bases to trimming and J lost 8 bases; unmatched junction nucleotides: 16. The CDR3 is 16 amino acids. DNA for the CDR3: TGTGCCAGCAGCTTTGGTTGGGAATTCAGGGGGAACCAGCAGTACTTC. Its translation: CASSFGWEFRGNQQYF.

The gene calls are TRBV27 and TRBJ1-2; TRBD1 is a possible D gene (5 bases). Germline lookup yields CDR1 MNHEY and CDR2 SMNVEV (reference sequence). The CDR3 is 15 amino acids. V was shortened by 2 bases and J by 4 bases, with 14 bases between the two germline ends. This CDR3 is CASSLGGGSVYGYTF. The CDR3 coding sequence is TGTGCCAGCAGTTTAGGCGGGGGTTCAGTCTATGGCTACACCTTC.